The 22 T cell receptor beta chains below come from one sample, sequenced in a study of blood T cell repertoires in COVID-19. Using immunoSEQ multiplex PCR, the repertoire was profiled, and TCRdb retains in-frame clones only, with some absent. The sample contains roughly 70,000 clones, about 88% of which appear only once. Sequencing input: peripheral blood. The receptors were sampled from a man between 65 and 79 years old with active or convalescent COVID-19.

This chain connects TRBV10-2 to TRBJ2-1; 10 bases are a match to TRBD2. Unmatched junction bases numbered 5, after V lost 3 bases and J lost 3 bases. CDR1 and CDR2 (germline): WSHSY, SAAADI. The CDR3 consists of 16 residues. The CDR3 spells CASSDIAGGLYNEQFF. The CDR3 nucleotides are TGCGCCAGCAGTGATATAGCGGGAGGACTCTACAATGAGCAGTTCTTC.

The chain carries TRBV10-3 and TRBJ2-7, with a possible D match to TRBD1 (5 bases). The germline gives CDR1 ENHRY, CDR2 SYGVKD. This CDR3 comprises 15 residues. V was pared by 4 bases and J by 3 bases, with 16 bases between. The CDR3 sequence is CAISVSGYRIYEQYF. CDR3 coding DNA: TGTGCCATCAGTGTCTCAGGGTACCGAATCTACGAGCAGTACTTC.

The gene calls are TRBV3-1 (or the pseudogene TRBV3-2) and TRBJ2-5; 11 bases match TRBD2. The CDR3 is made up of 15 amino acids. V gave up 2 bases and J gave up 6 bases; unmatched junction bases: 5. In germline, CDR1 is LGHDT, CDR2 YNNKEL (reference sequence). CDR3 in DNA: TGTGCCAGCAGCCAAACTAGCGGGGGCGTAAAGACCCAGTACTTC. It codes for CASSQTSGGVKTQYF.

The chain combines TRBV28 with TRBJ2-7, with 10 bases that match TRBD2. The length of the CDR3 is 16 residues. V shed 0 bases and J 5 bases; nucleotides not matched to a gene: 7. Germline CDR1 is MDHEN and CDR2 is SYDVKM. The CDR3 DNA follows: TGTGCCAGCAGTTTATGGAGCGGGAGGGTCAGGAACGAGCAGTACTTC. Protein: CASSLWSGRVRNEQYF.

The rearrangement links TRBV3-1 (or the pseudogene TRBV3-2) to TRBJ1-5; D unresolved. Trimming shortened V by 0 bases and J by 4 bases, and 4 bases separated the two germline ends. The CDR3 has 13 residues. In germline, CDR1 is LGHDT, CDR2 YNNKEL (reference sequence). DNA for the CDR3: TGTGCCAGCAGCCAAGACGTGAATCAGCCCCAGCATTTT. It specifies CASSQDVNQPQHF.

V is TRBV24-1 and J is TRBJ2-3, with D uncertain. The CDR3 totals 16 residues. With 6 bases removed from V and 7 bases from J, the gap between germline ends came to 22 bases. Germline-derived CDR1 and CDR2 are KGHDR and SFDVKD. This CDR3 is CATSLSHGQFKNTQYF. The CDR3 DNA follows: TGTGCCACCAGTCTGTCCCATGGGCAATTCAAGAATACGCAGTATTTT.

Only a few counts were recorded for this clone. This chain joins TRBV12-5 and TRBJ1-1; 7 bases map to TRBD1. Trimming at V came to 5 bases and at J to 11 bases, leaving 11 bases not matched to a gene. CDR3 size: 13 residues. Germline V gene lookup returns CDR1 LGHNT and CDR2 FRNRAP. This CDR3 reads CASGPTDRVRAFF. The DNA for the CDR3 is TGTGCTAGTGGTCCTACTGACAGGGTGAGGGCTTTCTTT.

The chain joins TRBV19 to TRBJ1-1; 7 bases line up with TRBD1. The V segment lost 3 bases and the J segment 4 bases; nucleotides outside the gene matches: 2. Per germline, CDR1 LNHDA and CDR2 SQIVND (reference sequence). The CDR3 covers 13 residues. CDR3 DNA: TGTGCCAGTAGTATGACAGGGAGCACTGAAGCTTTCTTT. Its protein is CASSMTGSTEAFF. The full variable domain, rest sourced from reference TRBV19 and TRBJ1-1, is DGGITQSPKYLFRKEGQNVTLSCEQNLNHDAMYWYRQDPGQGLRLIYYSQIVNDFQKGDIAEGYSVSREKKESFPLTVTSAQKNPTAFYLCASSMTGSTEAFFGQGTRLTVV.

The sample holds a few counts of this clone. This sequence joins TRBV11-2 and TRBJ1-2; maybe TRBD1 (6 bases). CDR1 is SGHAT and CDR2 is FQNNGV in the germline V gene. The CDR3 has 13 amino acids. Trimming took 1 base from V and 9 from J, leaving 12 bases between them. CDR3 in DNA: TGTGCCAGCAGCTTAGGGACAGACGGTCGCTACACCTTC. It yields the protein CASSLGTDGRYTF.

CDR3 residues: CASSQGSGGGTDTQYF. CDR3 coding DNA: TGTGCCAGCAGCCAAGGTTCGGGGGGGGGCACAGATACGCAGTATTTT. The chain uses TRBV3-1 (or the pseudogene TRBV3-2) and TRBJ2-3, with 8 positions matching TRBD2. Germline V gene data show CDR1 as LGHDT and CDR2 as YNNKEL (reference sequence). The junction had 4 bases not matched to a gene; V was cut back by 1 base and J by 1 base. CDR3 length: 16 residues.

This sequence joins TRBV9 and TRBJ2-3, with D uncertain. The germline CDR1 and CDR2 sequences are SGDLS and YYNGEE. V gave up 3 bases and J gave up 1 base, with 9 bases separating them. The CDR3 length is 14 residues. CDR3 coding DNA: TGTGCCAGCAGCGCCTCGGTAGGCACAGATACGCAGTATTTT. Protein product: CASSASVGTDTQYF.

The CDR3 loop is CASSFGGGNEKLFF. In nucleotides, the CDR3 is TGCGCCAGCAGCTTTGGGGGCGGCAATGAAAAACTGTTTTTT. The chain carries TRBV5-1 and TRBJ1-4; D may be TRBD1 (6 bases). The CDR3 has 14 residues. The germline V gene encodes CDR1 SGHRS and CDR2 YFSETQ. V lost 2 bases to trimming and J lost 5 bases, with 10 bases between them. Filled out from reference TRBV5-1 and TRBJ1-4, the complete variable domain reads KAGVTQTPRYLIKTRGQQVTLSCSPISGHRSVSWYQQTPGQGLQFLFEYFSETQRNKGNFPGRFSGRQFSNSRSEMNVSTLELGDSALYLCASSFGGGNEKLFFGSGTQLSVL.

This chain joins TRBV6-6 and TRBJ2-3; a weak D match, TRBD2 (5 bases). The ends were cut back, 6 bases at V and 0 bases at J, with 13 bases in the middle. Germline V CDR1 and CDR2: MNHNY, SVGAGI (reference sequence). The CDR3 loop spans 15 amino acids. CDR3 in amino acids: CASSTRASSTDTQYF. In DNA form, the CDR3 reads TGTGCCAGCAGCACGCGGGCGTCTAGCACAGATACGCAGTATTTT.

The rearrangement joins TRBV6-6 to TRBJ1-1; D gene uncertain. The CDR3 spans 13 residues. From germline, CDR1 is MNHNY and CDR2 SVGAGI (reference sequence). V lost 8 bases to trimming and J lost 5 bases, with 15 bases between them. Here the CDR3 reads CASVPPGRTEAFF. The CDR3 DNA reads TGTGCCAGCGTACCACCAGGAAGGACTGAAGCTTTCTTT.

The chain couples TRBV25-1 to TRBJ2-3; TRBD2 might be the D (6 bases). This CDR3 region has 15 residues. CDR1 and CDR2 (germline): MGHDK, SYGVNS. Trimming left V 4 bases short and J 1 base short, with 12 bases between. The CDR3 sequence is CASSGTGTGTDTQYF. The CDR3 DNA follows: TGTGCCAGCAGTGGCACCGGGACTGGCACAGATACGCAGTATTTT.

The chain carries TRBV6-5 and TRBJ2-3; 11 bases line up with TRBD2. Per germline, CDR1 MNHEY and CDR2 SVGAGI. V lost 6 bases, J lost 2 bases, and 4 bases stayed unmatched. CDR3 size: 15 residues. This CDR3 is CASSRLAGNTDTQYF. Written as DNA, the CDR3 is TGTGCCAGCAGCAGACTAGCGGGGAACACAGATACGCAGTATTTT.

The CDR3 reads CSVARDRVSYGYTF. Written as DNA, the CDR3 is TGCAGCGTTGCCCGGGACAGAGTCTCCTATGGCTACACCTTC. The chain has TRBV29-1 and TRBJ1-2, with TRBD1 identical over 7 bases. Germline V gene lookup returns CDR1 SQVTM and CDR2 ANQGSEA. The CDR3 has 14 amino acids. The V and J ends lost 4 bases and 4 bases, in that order; junction bases with no gene match: 9.

The V and J genes are TRBV9 and TRBJ2-5, with TRBD2 as a possible D gene (6 bases). V lost 0 bases and J 2 bases, leaving 11 bases between the germline ends. The CDR3 sequence is 15 residues long. CDR1 is SGDLS, CDR2 YYNGEE, per germline. CDR3 sequence reads: CASSVGLASQETQYF. In DNA, the CDR3 is TGTGCCAGCAGCGTAGGGCTAGCGAGTCAAGAGACCCAGTACTTC.

The chain carries TRBV3-1 (or the pseudogene TRBV3-2) and TRBJ2-2; D is possibly TRBD1 (5 bases). The CDR3 sequence is 18 residues long. From germline, CDR1 is LGHDT and CDR2 YNNKEL (reference sequence). Trimming shortened V by 0 bases and J by 5 bases, and 19 bases separated the two germline ends. DNA for the CDR3: TGTGCCAGCAGCCAAGATTTTAGGCAGGGTGGATTTACCGGGGAGCTGTTTTTT. Translating it yields CASSQDFRQGGFTGELFF.

The rearrangement uses TRBV29-1 and TRBJ2-1; 9 bases match TRBD1. Germline loops: CDR1 SQVTM, CDR2 ANQGSEA. Unmatched junction bases numbered 11, after V lost 3 bases and J lost 5 bases. This CDR3 comprises 16 residues. Written as DNA, the CDR3 is TGCAGCGTTGACCCCCCACAGGGGGCGTATCACAATGAGCAGTTCTTC. It is translated as CSVDPPQGAYHNEQFF.

The J gene is TRBJ2-7, the V gene TRBV2; 8 nucleotides match TRBD2. CDR1 SNHLY and CDR2 FYNNEI come from the germline V gene. CDR3 length: 14 amino acids. Trimming took 7 bases from V and 5 from J; bases not matched to a gene: 10. CDR3 sequence reads: CASTLGGGRNEQYF. The CDR3, as DNA: TGTGCCAGCACCTTGGGGGGCGGGAGGAACGAGCAGTACTTC.

This clone was recorded only once. The chain couples TRBV11-2 to TRBJ2-1, with TRBD2 as a possible D gene (6 bases). V lost 0 bases and J lost 8, with 14 bases in between. CDR3 length equals 15 residues. CDR1 and CDR2 from the germline V gene are SGHAT and FQNNGV. The chain's CDR3 is CASSLDRGGVYEQFF. DNA for the CDR3: TGTGCCAGCAGCTTAGATCGGGGCGGGGTGTATGAGCAGTTCTTC. Supplemented by reference TRBV11-2 and TRBJ2-1, the full variable domain reads EAGVAQSPRYKIIEKRQSVAFWCNPISGHATLYWYQQILGQGPKLLIQFQNNGVVDDSQLPKDRFSAERLKGVDSTLKIQPAKLEDSAVYLCASSLDRGGVYEQFFGPGTRLTVL.